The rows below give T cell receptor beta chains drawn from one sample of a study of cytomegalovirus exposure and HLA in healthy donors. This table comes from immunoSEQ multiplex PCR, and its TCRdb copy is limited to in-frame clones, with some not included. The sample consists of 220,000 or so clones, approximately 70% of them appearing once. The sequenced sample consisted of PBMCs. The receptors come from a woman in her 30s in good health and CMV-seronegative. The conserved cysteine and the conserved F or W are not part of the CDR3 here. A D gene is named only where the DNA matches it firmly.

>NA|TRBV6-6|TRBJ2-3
ASGEGVAQY
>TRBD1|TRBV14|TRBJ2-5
ASSHGQGETQY
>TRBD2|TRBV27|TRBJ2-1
ASIALAQREGPNEQF
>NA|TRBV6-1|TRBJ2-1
ASRREGGSYNEQF
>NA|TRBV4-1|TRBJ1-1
ASSPQDGNTEAF
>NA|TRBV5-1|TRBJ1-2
ASSQQGSGYT
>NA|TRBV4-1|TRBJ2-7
ASSQAAGNEQY
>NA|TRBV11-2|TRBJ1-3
ASSQVGGGNTIY
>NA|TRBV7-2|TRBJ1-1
ASSLGGTVDDEAF
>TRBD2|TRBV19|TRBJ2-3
ASSLGGSSTDTQY
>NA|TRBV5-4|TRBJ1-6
ASSSGDTQIGTLH
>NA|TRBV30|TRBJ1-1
AWSGTAGFTEAF
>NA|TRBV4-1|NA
ASSPQGYEQY
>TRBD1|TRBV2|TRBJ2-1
ASMTHEQGNEQF
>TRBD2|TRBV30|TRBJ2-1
AWDPRTSGFPRSSYNEQF
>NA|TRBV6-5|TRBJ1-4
ASSEKGGLF
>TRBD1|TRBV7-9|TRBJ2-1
ASSPPRDRDYNEQF
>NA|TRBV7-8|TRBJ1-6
ASSPTVGGNSPLH
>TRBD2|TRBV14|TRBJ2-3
ASSQVRTSGTQY
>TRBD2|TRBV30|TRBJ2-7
AWAGLADEQY
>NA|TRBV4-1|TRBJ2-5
ASSQEPGQVRETQY
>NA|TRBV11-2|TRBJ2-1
ASSLGSRPASGYHEQF
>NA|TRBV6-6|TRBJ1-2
ASSSNAGSYGYT
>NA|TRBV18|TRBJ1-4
ASSPPTRVEKLF
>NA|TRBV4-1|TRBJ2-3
ASSRSSLAVGTDTQY
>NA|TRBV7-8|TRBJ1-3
ASSLGHASSGNTIY
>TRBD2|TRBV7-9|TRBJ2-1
ASSLGGVAGVWEQF
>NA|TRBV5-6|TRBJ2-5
ASSLSSSGETQY
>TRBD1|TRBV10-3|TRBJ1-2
AIPQGAGGYT
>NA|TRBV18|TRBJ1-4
ASSEGATNEKLF
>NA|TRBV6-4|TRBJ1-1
ASRRTEDTEAF
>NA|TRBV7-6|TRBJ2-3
ASSWTGSTQY
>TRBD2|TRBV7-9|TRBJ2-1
ASSSGLVLSNEQF
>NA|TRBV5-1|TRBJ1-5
ASSQGMGQPQH
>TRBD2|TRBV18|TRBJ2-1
ASSSRERGTYNEQF
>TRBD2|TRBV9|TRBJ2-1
ASSVGTSGGRYNEQF
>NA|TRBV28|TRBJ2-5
ASSLVGARETQY
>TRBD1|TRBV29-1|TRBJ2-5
IVVLRTGGGGSETQY
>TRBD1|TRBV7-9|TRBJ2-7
SSSFGTGVPYEQY
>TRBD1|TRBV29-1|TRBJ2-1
SVEGTGNGEQF
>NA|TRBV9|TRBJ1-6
ASSVATGGLGDSSPLH
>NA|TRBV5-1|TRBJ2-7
ASSPVGGPYEQY
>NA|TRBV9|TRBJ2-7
ASSVRGGGDEQY
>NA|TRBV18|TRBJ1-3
ASSARLIQIDGNTIY
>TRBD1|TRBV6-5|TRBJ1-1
ASRPDRNPIVEAF